The 8 T cell receptor beta chains presented below share a single source sample, sequenced in a study of cytomegalovirus exposure and HLA in healthy donors. The PCR used 60 Vbeta and 13 Jbeta primers. Profiling relied on immunoSEQ multiplex PCR, and the TCRdb table lists in-frame clones only, not all of them. The profile covers about 92,000 clones, with about four fifths appearing a single time and 5.5% to 6.5% taken by the ten largest. Material for sequencing was PBMCs. These receptors were obtained from a young woman in good health and CMV-seropositive.

The chain employs TRBV7-3 and TRBJ1-2; unclear D gene. Germline V gives CDR1 SGHTA, CDR2 FQGTGA. The V end lost 3 bases, the J end lost 4 bases, and 12 bases lay between the germline ends. The CDR3 has 14 residues. This CDR3 reads CASSLDFPIYGYTF. CDR3 nucleotides: TGTGCCAGCAGCTTGGACTTTCCCATCTATGGCTACACCTTC.

The chain joins TRBV25-1 to TRBJ2-1; 7 bases match TRBD2. The V and J ends lost 3 bases and 4 bases, in that order; junction bases with no gene match: 12. This CDR3 spans 17 amino acids. The germline CDR1 and CDR2 sequences are MGHDK and SYGVNS. As DNA, the CDR3 is TGTGCCAGCAGTGACCCCCGGGGGGTTGGGATATACAATGAGCAGTTCTTC. It translates to CASSDPRGVGIYNEQFF. The entire variable domain, with the rest obtained from reference TRBV25-1 and TRBJ2-1, is as follows: EADIYQTPRYLVIGTGKKITLECSQTMGHDKMYWYQQDPGMELHLIHYSYGVNSTEKGDLSSESTVSRIRTEHFPLTLESARPSHTSQYLCASSDPRGVGIYNEQFFGPGTRLTVL.

The chain has TRBV5-4 and TRBJ1-5; 9 nucleotides match TRBD1. Trimming cost V 1 base and J 0 bases; bases outside gene matches: 8. The CDR3 has 18 residues. The V gene's germline CDR1 is SGHNT and CDR2 YYREEE (reference sequence). Written as DNA, the CDR3 is TGTGCCAGCAGCTTGACAGGGGGCGGGAGTATTAGCAATCAGCCCCAGCATTTT. Translation: CASSLTGGGSISNQPQHF.

This sequence joins TRBV5-1 and TRBJ1-2; TRBD1 matches 7 bases. The CDR3 extends over 15 amino acids. Germline V lookup: CDR1 SGHRS, CDR2 YFSETQ. Trimming at V came to 4 bases and at J to 2 bases, leaving 8 bases not matched to a gene. CDR3 sequence (DNA): TGCGCCAGCAGCGCCGGTGGGACAGCAAACTATGGCTACACCTTC. The encoded protein is CASSAGGTANYGYTF.

The chain recombines TRBV6-1 with TRBJ2-1; weak D call: TRBD2 (5 bases). V lost 8 bases and J lost 7, with 18 bases in between. CDR3 length: 14 amino acids. Germline loops: CDR1 MNHNS, CDR2 SASEGT. The CDR3 is CASFYGGSWNEQFF. CDR3 in DNA: TGTGCCAGCTTTTATGGAGGCTCTTGGAATGAGCAGTTCTTC.

The chain joins TRBV4-1 to TRBJ2-7, with D perhaps matching TRBD1 (5 bases). Germline-derived CDR1 and CDR2 are MGHRA and YSYEKL. Trimming left V 3 bases short and J 2 bases short, with 11 bases between. The CDR3 is 14 amino acids. The chain's CDR3 is CASSQGPSAYEQYF. As DNA, the CDR3 is TGCGCCAGCAGCCAGGGGCCCAGTGCCTACGAGCAGTACTTC.

V and J are TRBV11-2 and TRBJ1-2; 8 positions agree with TRBD1. Trimming took 3 bases from V and 8 from J; bases not matched to a gene: 5. Germline values: CDR1 SGHAT, CDR2 FQNNGV. CDR3 length equals 13 residues. In DNA form, the CDR3 reads TGTGCCAGCAGCTTCGGACAGGGCGGAGGCTACACCTTC. Amino acids: CASSFGQGGGYTF.

This chain joins TRBV11-2 and TRBJ2-1; 11 bases agree with TRBD2. Germline values: CDR1 SGHAT, CDR2 FQNNGV. The V gene end was trimmed by 4 bases and the J gene end by 8 bases; junction bases not matched to a gene: 10. CDR3 size: 16 residues. DNA of the CDR3: TGTGCCAGCAGCTCGGTAACTAGCGGGAGTTTGGATGAGCAGTTCTTC. It is translated as CASSSVTSGSLDEQFF.